These T cell receptor beta chains were read from a single sample in a study of vaccination and CD4 T cells after COVID-19. TCRdb reanalysed the PCR reads using MiXCR and keeps one entry per CDR3 protein. The sample has approximately 29,000 distinct CDR3 sequences, 50% seen once; the top ten hold about 5%. Sequenced here: CD4+ T cells from blood, sampled about 7 months after SARS-CoV-2 vaccination. These receptors were obtained from a human donor who had recovered from COVID-19. CDR3s include the opening cysteine and the closing phenylalanine or tryptophan. D genes are given only for firm matches. Some rows have no size entry. The others give once, few or many, or a class for an expanded clone.

v_call	d_call	clone_size	j_call	cdr3_aa	cdr3_nt
TRBV6-4	-	-	TRBJ2-7	CASSDKLATRQGREQYF	TGTGCCAGCAGTGACAAGTTAGCTACTCGCCAGGGGAGGGAGCAGTACTTC
TRBV29-1	-	-	TRBJ2-5	CSVEPRSGLETQYF	TGCAGCGTTGAACCCCGGTCGGGGTTGGAGACCCAGTACTTC
TRBV11-2	-	-	TRBJ2-7	CASSHGRGIDEQYF	TGTGCCAGCAGCCACGGTCGGGGGATCGACGAGCAGTACTTC
TRBV7-3	-	few	TRBJ2-3	CASSSGSRSADTQYF	TGTGCCAGCAGCTCCGGGAGCCGGTCTGCTGATACGCAGTATTTT
TRBV7-9	-	-	TRBJ2-3	CASSLSLLSTDTQYF	TGTGCCAGCAGCTTAAGTCTACTTAGCACAGATACGCAGTATTTT
TRBV30	-	-	TRBJ2-5	CAWSFGDGGTQYF	TGTGCCTGGAGTTTCGGGGATGGGGGGACCCAGTACTTC
TRBV6-1	-	-	TRBJ2-5	CASSRQGYRETQYF	TGTGCCAGCAGTCGCCAGGGTTATAGGGAGACCCAGTACTTC
TRBV29-1	TRBD2	once	TRBJ2-7	CSVETSGRRNSYEQYF	TGCAGCGTTGAGACTAGCGGGAGACGAAACTCCTACGAGCAGTACTTC
TRBV7-9	TRBD1	-	TRBJ2-3	CASSTRTGVADTQYF	TGTGCCAGCAGCACTCGGACAGGGGTAGCAGATACGCAGTATTTT
TRBV7-9	-	-	TRBJ2-7	CASSINYEQYF	TGTGCCAGCAGCATAAACTACGAGCAGTACTTC
TRBV7-7	-	-	TRBJ2-1	CASSLADISAREQFF	TGTGCTAGCAGCTTAGCGGATATCTCAGCCCGTGAGCAGTTCTTC
TRBV20-1	-	-	TRBJ1-1	CRCAADLTEAFF	TGCAGGTGCGCCGCGGATCTCACTGAAGCTTTCTTT
TRBV27	TRBD2	-	TRBJ2-1	CASSLSGTSRNEQFF	TGTGCCAGCAGTTTATCGGGGACTAGCCGCAATGAGCAGTTCTTC
TRBV6-1	-	-	TRBJ2-2	CASSALQGSGELFF	TGTGCCAGCAGTGCCCTACAGGGCTCCGGGGAGCTGTTTTTT
TRBV28	-	-	TRBJ2-3	CASSLSHGTEGFGDTQYF	TGTGCCAGCAGTTTGTCCCACGGGACGGAGGGTTTCGGAGATACGCAGTATTTT
TRBV7-9	-	-	TRBJ1-5	CASSLVSGTRAIHQPQHF	TGTGCCAGCAGCTTAGTTTCGGGGACCCGGGCAATCCACCAGCCCCAGCATTTT
TRBV21-1	-	-	TRBJ1-2	CASSGLIRGSYDYTF	TGTGCCAGCAGCGGACTAATCAGGGGGAGCTATGACTACACCTTC
TRBV19	TRBD1	-	TRBJ2-3	CASSTGTGIDTQYF	TGTGCCAGTAGTACCGGGACAGGGATAGATACGCAGTATTTT
TRBV19	TRBD1	medium-sized	TRBJ1-5	CASSIRDRGGNQPQHF	TGTGCCAGTAGTATCCGGGACAGGGGGGGCAATCAGCCCCAGCATTTT
TRBV20-1	-	-	TRBJ2-6	CSATVSNSGANVLTF	TGCAGTGCTACCGTTAGTAACTCTGGGGCCAACGTCCTGACTTTC
TRBV10-3	-	few	TRBJ2-7	CAISESLDEQYF	TGTGCCATCAGTGAGTCCTTAGACGAGCAGTACTTC
TRBV6-2/TRBV6-3	-	-	TRBJ2-7	CASRGPPYEQYF	TGTGCCAGCCGGGGACCTCCCTACGAGCAGTACTTC
TRBV6-5	-	-	TRBJ2-7	CASSYGATYEQYF	TGTGCCAGCAGTTACGGGGCAACCTACGAGCAGTACTTC
TRBV20-1	TRBD2	-	TRBJ2-2	CSARVSGRGTGELFF	TGCAGTGCTAGAGTTAGCGGGAGGGGAACCGGGGAGCTGTTTTTT
TRBV7-3	-	few	TRBJ2-2	CASSTRQGVTGELFF	TGTGCCAGCAGCACAAGACAAGGGGTGACCGGGGAGCTGTTTTTT
TRBV6-1	-	few	TRBJ2-7	CASSEGVVTYEQYF	TGTGCCAGCAGCGAAGGGGTTGTAACCTACGAGCAGTACTTC
TRBV12-3/TRBV12-4	TRBD1	-	TRBJ1-2	CASGRGLDYGYTF	TGTGCCAGCGGGAGGGGGCTTGACTATGGCTACACCTTC
TRBV18	-	few	TRBJ2-5	CASSNDLGETQYF	TGTGCCAGCTCAAACGACTTGGGGGAGACCCAGTACTTC
TRBV5-6	-	-	TRBJ1-1	CASSLDWIPEAFF	TGTGCCAGCAGCTTGGATTGGATCCCTGAAGCTTTCTTT
TRBV27	-	-	TRBJ2-3	CASSLGHEGTDTQYF	TGTGCCAGCAGTTTAGGTCATGAGGGCACAGATACGCAGTATTTT
TRBV15	TRBD1	-	TRBJ2-2	CATSSRDRGFDGELFF	TGTGCCACCAGCAGCCGGGACAGGGGGTTTGACGGGGAGCTGTTTTTT
TRBV19	TRBD1	few	TRBJ1-1	CASRLGTGGGVTEAFF	TGTGCCAGTCGATTAGGGACAGGGGGCGGAGTCACTGAAGCTTTCTTT
TRBV19	TRBD2	-	TRBJ2-7	CASSTGTSRYEQYF	TGTGCCAGTAGTACCGGGACTAGTCGGTACGAGCAGTACTTC
TRBV29-1	TRBD2	few	TRBJ2-3	CSASGSSSTDTQYF	TGCAGCGCTAGCGGGAGCTCAAGCACAGATACGCAGTATTTT
TRBV20-1	-	-	TRBJ1-5	CSANPSISGATGNQPQHF	TGCAGTGCTAACCCATCCATATCGGGGGCCACCGGCAATCAGCCCCAGCATTTT
TRBV4-2	-	few	TRBJ2-7	CASSQRISEGSEQYF	TGTGCCAGCAGCCAAAGGATTTCCGAAGGGTCCGAGCAGTACTTC
TRBV19	TRBD2	-	TRBJ2-7	CASSPGTRTYEQYF	TGTGCCAGTAGCCCCGGGACTAGGACCTACGAGCAGTACTTC
TRBV20-1	TRBD1	-	TRBJ2-7	CSARAPQGATFYEQYF	TGCAGTGCTAGAGCGCCCCAGGGGGCCACTTTCTACGAGCAGTACTTC
TRBV24-1	-	-	TRBJ2-5	CATSDSGLETQYF	TGTGCCACCAGTGATTCCGGGTTGGAGACCCAGTACTTC
TRBV6-1	-	-	TRBJ2-5	CASSERVGTQYF	TGTGCCAGCAGTGAAAGGGTAGGGACCCAGTACTTC
TRBV20-1	-	few	TRBJ2-7	CSARQTGPISYEQYF	TGCAGTGCTAGACAAACGGGACCCATCTCCTACGAGCAGTACTTC
TRBV20-1	TRBD1	-	TRBJ1-1	CSLKTGQGAAGTEAFF	TGCAGCCTCAAAACGGGACAGGGGGCTGCGGGCACTGAAGCTTTCTTT
TRBV5-6	-	-	TRBJ1-6	CASSLPKGGSPLHF	TGTGCCAGCAGCTTGCCGAAGGGCGGGTCACCCCTCCACTTT
TRBV6-1	TRBD2	few	TRBJ2-1	CASSRLAGSYQEQFF	TGTGCCAGCAGTCGACTAGCGGGTAGTTATCAGGAGCAGTTCTTC
TRBV7-2	TRBD1	-	TRBJ2-7	CASSPAAGQGSEQYF	TGTGCCAGCAGCCCCGCAGCGGGACAGGGTTCCGAGCAGTACTTC
TRBV7-9	-	few	TRBJ2-5	CASSSPEHYQETQYF	TGTGCCAGCAGCTCCCCCGAGCATTACCAAGAGACCCAGTACTTC
TRBV27	-	-	TRBJ2-2	CASTLGGPNTGELFF	TGTGCCAGCACCCTGGGAGGCCCGAACACCGGGGAGCTGTTTTTT
TRBV20-1	TRBD1	medium-sized	TRBJ2-7	CSAGHRDRAYEQYF	TGCAGTGCCGGCCACCGGGACAGGGCCTACGAGCAGTACTTC
TRBV20-1	-	-	TRBJ2-1	CSARDIFLWSSSYNEQFF	TGCAGTGCTAGAGACATCTTTTTATGGTCCAGCTCCTACAATGAGCAGTTCTTC
TRBV7-2	-	few	TRBJ2-3	CASSPWAHTDTQYF	TGTGCCAGCAGCCCCTGGGCCCACACAGATACGCAGTATTTT
TRBV5-1	-	-	TRBJ2-1	CASSLGTGKQQFF	TGCGCCAGCAGCTTGGGGACCGGAAAACAACAGTTCTTC
TRBV6-5	-	few	TRBJ1-6	CASSYSARPSPLHF	TGTGCCAGCAGTTACTCGGCCCGCCCCTCACCCCTCCACTTT
TRBV29-1	TRBD1	-	TRBJ1-2	CSVTGAASGYTF	TGCAGCGTGACAGGGGCGGCGAGTGGCTACACCTTC
TRBV10-2	TRBD2	-	TRBJ2-1	CASTPPTSDYNEQFF	TGCGCCAGCACGCCCCCGACTAGCGACTACAATGAGCAGTTCTTC
TRBV6-1	-	few	TRBJ2-6	CASSEGVSGANVLTF	TGTGCCAGCAGTGAGGGCGTCTCTGGGGCCAACGTCCTGACTTTC
TRBV20-1	-	medium-sized	TRBJ2-7	CSASKRPSSYEQYF	TGCAGTGCCAGCAAGCGGCCAAGCTCCTACGAGCAGTACTTC
TRBV7-9	TRBD1	-	TRBJ1-5	CASSPTSDRDQPQHF	TGTGCCAGCAGCCCCACGAGCGACAGGGATCAGCCCCAGCATTTT
TRBV20-1	-	-	TRBJ2-3	CSAGDPVGDTQYF	TGCAGTGCCGGGGACCCCGTGGGAGATACGCAGTATTTT